The next 26 T cell receptor beta chains were all read from a single sample in a study of cytomegalovirus exposure and HLA in healthy donors. Primers for the PCR totalled 60 Vbeta and 13 Jbeta. The table came from immunoSEQ multiplex PCR; TCRdb's copy has only in-frame clones and leaves some out. The data contain roughly 140,000 clones, over 60% of them singletons. The specimen sequenced was PBMCs. These receptor sequences come from a middle-aged man in good health and CMV-seropositive.

This rearrangement joins TRBV4-1 to TRBJ1-1; tentatively, D is TRBD1 (6 bases). This CDR3 is built from 16 residues. Germline CDR1 MGHRA, CDR2 YSYEKL. V dropped 5 bases and J dropped 2 bases, with 18 bases sitting between them. The CDR3 spells CASSYMTGPLNTEAFF. The CDR3 DNA reads TGCGCCAGCAGCTATATGACAGGACCGCTCAACACTGAAGCTTTCTTT.

The rearrangement links TRBV6-6 to TRBJ2-1; maybe TRBD1 (6 bases). Trimming shortened V by 2 bases and J by 4 bases, and 15 bases separated the two germline ends. This CDR3 has 16 amino acids. Germline assignment: CDR1 MNHNY and CDR2 SVGAGI (reference sequence). DNA of the CDR3: TGTGCCAGCAGTTACCCGGTTTCAGGGGATTACAATGAGCAGTTCTTC. Translating gives CASSYPVSGDYNEQFF.

This clone was observed a single time. Within the sample, other DNA sequences also encode this same CDR3. The chain employs TRBV27 and TRBJ2-7; D possibly corresponds to TRBD1 (6 bases). Germline V gene data show CDR1 as MNHEY and CDR2 as SMNVEV (reference sequence). The V end lost 1 base, the J end lost 2 bases, and 9 bases lay between the germline ends. The CDR3 runs 14 residues. The CDR3 reads CASSLWGTTYEQYF. CDR3 nucleotide sequence: TGTGCCAGCAGTTTATGGGGGACAACCTACGAGCAGTACTTC.

This clone has a single count. The genes are TRBV28 and TRBJ2-7, with TRBD1 as a possible D gene (5 bases). Germline assignment: CDR1 MDHEN and CDR2 SYDVKM. The germline V and J ends were trimmed by 6 bases and 1 base, with 16 bases remaining between them. This CDR3 is 15 amino acids long. This CDR3 reads CASSPPGKVSYEQYF. In nucleotides, the CDR3 is TGTGCCAGCAGCCCCCCAGGGAAAGTTTCCTACGAGCAGTACTTC.

The chain recombines TRBV29-1 with TRBJ1-5; possibly TRBD1 for D (5 bases). Trimming removed 6 bases at V and 7 bases at J, with 13 bases between. The CDR3 spans 12 residues. The germline CDR1 and CDR2 sequences are SQVTM and ANQGSEA. In DNA form, the CDR3 reads TGCAGCGTGGGGGAGGTTGGGCAGCCCCAGCATTTT. Translated, it gives CSVGEVGQPQHF.

V and J are TRBV30 and TRBJ2-5, with TRBD2 as a possible D gene (5 bases). V lost 5 bases and J 2 bases, leaving 12 bases between the germline ends. The CDR3 runs 13 residues. The germline CDR1 and CDR2 sequences are GTSNPN and SVGIG (reference sequence). The CDR3 DNA follows: TGTGCCTGGGGGAGACCGCCACAAGAGACCCAGTACTTC. Amino acid sequence: CAWGRPPQETQYF.

In this sample, this clone turned up once. The chain uses TRBV19 and TRBJ2-7, with D perhaps matching TRBD1 (6 bases). This CDR3 has 14 residues. Germline V lookup: CDR1 LNHDA, CDR2 SQIVND (reference sequence). The V and J ends lost 7 bases and 7 bases respectively, with 20 bases between them. CDR3 in DNA: TGTGCCAGTACCAAAGGACAGACGTACGAAGAGCAGTACTTC. It specifies CASTKGQTYEEQYF.

In this sample, this clone turned up once. The chain joins TRBV19 to TRBJ2-5; 8 positions match TRBD2. V was pared by 3 bases and J by 2 bases, with 5 bases of the junction left unmatched. Germline V gene lookup returns CDR1 LNHDA and CDR2 SQIVND (reference sequence). The CDR3 totals 15 residues. The CDR3 coding sequence is TGTGCCAGTAGTATGAGTCTAGCGGGTCAAGAGACCCAGTACTTC. Its protein product is CASSMSLAGQETQYF. The full variable domain, rest sourced from reference TRBV19 and TRBJ2-5, is DGGITQSPKYLFRKEGQNVTLSCEQNLNHDAMYWYRQDPGQGLRLIYYSQIVNDFQKGDIAEGYSVSREKKESFPLTVTSAQKNPTAFYLCASSMSLAGQETQYFGPGTRLLVL.

This clone was seen a handful of times. The chain recombines TRBV10-2 with TRBJ2-7; maybe TRBD2 (6 bases). The germline CDR1 and CDR2 sequences are WSHSY and SAAADI. This CDR3 spans 16 amino acids. The V and J ends lost 3 bases and 2 bases respectively, with 17 bases between them. Here the CDR3 reads CASSEGLGGSTYEQYF. CDR3 in DNA: TGCGCCAGCAGTGAAGGTCTGGGAGGATCTACCTACGAGCAGTACTTC.

This clone occurred once. The genes are TRBV18 and TRBJ2-7, with TRBD1 as a possible D gene (6 bases). CDR3 length equals 18 residues. CDR1 is KGHSH, CDR2 LQKENI, per germline. The V and J ends lost 6 bases and 6 bases respectively, with 30 bases between them. The CDR3 here is CASSPTGSQGPATAEQYF. CDR3 DNA sequence: TGTGCCAGCTCTCCTACCGGTTCTCAGGGGCCGGCTACCGCCGAGCAGTACTTC.

The rearrangement joins TRBV5-1 to TRBJ2-7; D is ambiguous. The CDR3 has 14 amino acids. The germline V and J ends were trimmed by 4 bases and 0 bases, with 11 bases remaining between them. The germline gives CDR1 SGHRS, CDR2 YFSETQ. CDR3 sequence reads: CASSTETFSYEQYF. CDR3 bases: TGCGCCAGCAGCACCGAGACATTCTCCTACGAGCAGTACTTC.

V and J are TRBV7-9 and TRBJ1-2, with 9 nucleotides matching TRBD1. Per the germline V gene, CDR1 is SEHNR and CDR2 is FQNEAQ (reference sequence). V trimming: 2 bases; J trimming: 4 bases; junction bases outside the gene matches: 11. The CDR3 runs 17 residues. The CDR3 nucleotides are TGTGCCAGCAGCTTACTTACCGGGACAGGGCTAGGCTATGGCTACACCTTC. Its protein product is CASSLLTGTGLGYGYTF.

This clone appeared once. The chain couples TRBV11-2 to TRBJ2-7, with TRBD1 matching over 9 bases. Germline trimming cut 1 base from V and 3 bases from J; bases unmatched to any gene: 10. Germline CDR1 SGHAT, CDR2 FQNNGV. CDR3 size: 17 residues. The DNA of the CDR3 is TGTGCCAGCAGCTTAGTAGCCGCGCCGGGACAGGGCTACGAGCAGTACTTC. This sequence encodes CASSLVAAPGQGYEQYF.

The chain is built from TRBV6-5 and TRBJ2-7, with 7 bases identical to TRBD2. The CDR3 length is 15 residues. The V and J ends lost 4 bases and 0 bases, in that order; junction bases with no gene match: 6. The germline CDR1 and CDR2 sequences are MNHEY and SVGAGI. CDR3 nucleotides: TGTGCCAGCAGTTTAGCGGGTATCAGCTCCTACGAGCAGTACTTC. This codes for CASSLAGISSYEQYF.

The genes are TRBV7-8 and TRBJ2-5; D is perhaps TRBD2 (6 bases). V was shortened by 5 bases and J by 0 bases, with 19 bases between the two germline ends. The CDR3 has 17 amino acids. From germline, CDR1 is SGHVS and CDR2 FQNEAQ. CDR3 bases: TGTGCCAGCAGCCCCGCGGTGACTAGGAGGTACCAAGAGACCCAGTACTTC. Amino acid sequence: CASSPAVTRRYQETQYF.

A single count supports this clone. The chain combines TRBV27 with TRBJ2-3, with TRBD1 matching over 8 bases. V shed 5 bases, J shed 6 bases, and the junction held 13 bases outside the gene matches. The CDR3 spans 16 residues. The V gene's germline CDR1 is MNHEY and CDR2 SMNVEV (reference sequence). CDR3 in DNA: TGTGCCAGCAGTGCCGATCCGGGACAGGCCTATGATACGCAGTATTTT. Translated: CASSADPGQAYDTQYF.

This clone came up a few times. V is TRBV2 and J is TRBJ1-5, with 7 nucleotides matching TRBD1. This CDR3 region has 14 residues. Germline CDR1 is SNHLY and CDR2 is FYNNEI. J lost 1 base, V lost 6 bases, and 3 bases had no gene match. The CDR3 sequence is CASRQGISNQPQHF. The CDR3 DNA reads TGTGCCAGCAGACAGGGGATCAGCAATCAGCCCCAGCATTTT.

V is TRBV28 and J is TRBJ2-1; 16 bases are a match to TRBD2. Germline-derived CDR1 and CDR2 are MDHEN and SYDVKM. Unmatched junction bases numbered 4, after V lost 5 bases and J lost 9 bases. The CDR3 consists of 15 residues. DNA of the CDR3: TGTGCCAGCAGTCCTGGGACTAGCGGGAGGGCTGAGCAGTTCTTC. Translating it yields CASSPGTSGRAEQFF.

The chain couples TRBV7-3 to TRBJ1-2; 7 bases match TRBD1. Germline V CDR1 and CDR2: SGHTA, FQGTGA. CDR3 length: 14 residues. V trimming: 4 bases; J trimming: 3 bases; junction bases outside the gene matches: 5. The CDR3 DNA is TGTGCCAGCAGCTCGTATGACAGGGACTATGGCTACACCTTC. Amino acids: CASSSYDRDYGYTF.

The J gene is TRBJ2-5, the V gene TRBV28; TRBD1 matches at 9 bases. CDR1 MDHEN and CDR2 SYDVKM come from the germline V gene. With 2 bases clipped from V and 2 bases from J, the junction kept 6 bases outside the gene matches. CDR3 length equals 16 residues. In DNA form, the CDR3 reads TGTGCCAGCAGTTTACCCGGGACAGGGATGCAAGAGACCCAGTACTTC. Its translation: CASSLPGTGMQETQYF. The full variable domain, its missing parts supplied by reference TRBV28 and TRBJ2-5, is DVKVTQSSRYLVKRTGEKVFLECVQDMDHENMFWYRQDPGLGLRLIYFSYDVKMKEKGDIPEGYSVSREKKERFSLILESASTNQTSMYLCASSLPGTGMQETQYFGPGTRLLVL.

The V and J genes are TRBV28 and TRBJ2-7; a weak D match, TRBD1 (6 bases). V was trimmed by 3 bases and J by 4 bases, leaving 13 bases between them. The CDR3 extends over 14 amino acids. Germline CDR1 and CDR2: MDHEN and SYDVKM. The CDR3 bases are TGTGCCAGCAGTTTGCAGAGAGGGGGATACGAGCAGTACTTC. Amino acids: CASSLQRGGYEQYF.

A few counts support this clone. In this CDR3 the conserved last residue, phenylalanine or tryptophan, is missing, so a read error is likely. The chain uses TRBV19 and TRBJ2-7, with D possibly being TRBD2 (7 bases). The CDR3 is made up of 13 amino acids. Germline V gives CDR1 LNHDA, CDR2 SQIVND (reference sequence). Trimming took 4 bases from V and 3 from J, leaving 10 bases between them. CDR3 sequence reads: CASSRGGSYEQYL. The CDR3 nucleotides are TGTGCCAGTAGTAGGGGGGGCAGCTACGAGCAGTACCTC.

This chain joins TRBV11-3 and TRBJ2-1; 11 bases agree with TRBD2. Germline assignment: CDR1 SGHNT and CDR2 YENEEA. After removal of 1 base from V and 9 bases from J, the junction contained 5 bases not matched to a gene. The CDR3 has 15 amino acids. The CDR3, as DNA: TGTGCCAGCAGCTTAGCGACTAGCGGGAACAGTGAGCAGTTCTTC. Translation: CASSLATSGNSEQFF.

The rearrangement joins TRBV9 to TRBJ2-7, with D perhaps TRBD2 (7 bases). V lost 0 bases, J lost 1 base, and 11 bases lay in between. Germline V gene data show CDR1 as SGDLS and CDR2 as YYNGEE. CDR3 length: 15 amino acids. The CDR3 DNA reads as TGTGCCAGCAGCGTAGGGGAGGGGGGGTCCTACGAGCAGTACTTC. Translating gives CASSVGEGGSYEQYF.

This clone came up a few times. The rearrangement uses TRBV27 and TRBJ2-1, with 9 bases identical to TRBD1. The CDR3 is 15 amino acids. J gave up 4 bases and V 5 bases, and 6 bases lay outside the gene matches. From germline, CDR1 is MNHEY and CDR2 SMNVEV (reference sequence). The CDR3 coding sequence is TGTGCCAGCAGTGTAGGACAGGGGCCTTACAATGAGCAGTTCTTC. It specifies CASSVGQGPYNEQFF.

This clone appeared once. The rearrangement uses TRBV7-8 and TRBJ1-1; D gene ambiguous. The CDR3 contains 13 residues. Germline V CDR1 and CDR2: SGHVS, FQNEAQ. Between the trimmed V and J ends, which lost 1 base and 11 bases, there was a span of 14 bases. CDR3 in amino acids: CASSLGYFRGAFF. CDR3 coding DNA: TGTGCCAGCAGCTTAGGCTATTTCCGAGGGGCTTTCTTT. The full variable domain, in which reference TRBV7-8 and TRBJ1-1 provide the parts outside the CDR3, is GAGVSQSPRYKVAKRGQDVALRCDPISGHVSLFWYQQALGQGPEFLTYFQNEAQLDKSGLPSDRFFAERPEGSVSTLKIQRTQQEDSAVYLCASSLGYFRGAFFGQGTRLTVV.